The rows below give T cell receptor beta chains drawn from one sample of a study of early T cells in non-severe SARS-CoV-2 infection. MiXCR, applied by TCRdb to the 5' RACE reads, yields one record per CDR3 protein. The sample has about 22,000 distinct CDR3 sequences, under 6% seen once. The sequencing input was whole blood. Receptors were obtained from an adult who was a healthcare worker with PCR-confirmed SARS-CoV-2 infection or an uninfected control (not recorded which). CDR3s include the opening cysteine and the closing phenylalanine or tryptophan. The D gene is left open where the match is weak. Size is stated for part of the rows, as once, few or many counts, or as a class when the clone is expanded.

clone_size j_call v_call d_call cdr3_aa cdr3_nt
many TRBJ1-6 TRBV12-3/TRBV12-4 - CASSGDRKFSYNSPLHF TGTGCCAGCAGCGGAGACAGGAAATTCTCCTATAATTCACCCCTCCACTTT
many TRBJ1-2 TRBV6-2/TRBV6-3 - CASSYSSMGGYTF TGTGCCAGCAGTTACTCGAGTATGGGTGGCTACACCTTC
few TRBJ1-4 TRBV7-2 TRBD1 CASSSPGQGGEKLFF TGTGCCAGCAGCTCCCCTGGACAGGGAGGGGAAAAACTGTTTTTT
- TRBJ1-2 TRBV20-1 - CSASILAGWRCF TGCAGTGCTAGTATCTTGGCCGGGTGGAGATGCTTC
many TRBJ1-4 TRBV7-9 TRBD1 CASSTDRGSEKLFF TGTGCCAGCAGCACGGACAGGGGATCGGAAAAACTGTTTTTT
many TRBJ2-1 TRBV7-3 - CASSLDNYNEQFF TGTGCCAGCAGCTTAGATAACTACAATGAGCAGTTCTTC
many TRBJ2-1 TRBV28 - CASKGYDEQFF TGTGCCAGCAAAGGGTACGATGAGCAGTTCTTC
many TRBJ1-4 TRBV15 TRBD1 CATSRWDSSDEKLFF TGTGCCACCAGCAGGTGGGACAGTTCGGATGAAAAACTGTTTTTT
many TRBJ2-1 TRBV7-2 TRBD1 CASSLEGQVKGEQFF TGTGCCAGCAGCTTAGAGGGACAGGTTAAGGGTGAGCAGTTCTTC
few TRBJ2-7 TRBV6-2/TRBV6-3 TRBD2 CASSLPRTSHEQYF TGTGCCAGCAGTCTCCCGCGGACTAGTCACGAGCAGTACTTC
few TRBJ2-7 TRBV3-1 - CASSPSGNEQYF TGTGCCAGCAGCCCGTCGGGTAACGAGCAGTACTTC
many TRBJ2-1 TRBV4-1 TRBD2 CASSQAPWGSGDLDEQFF TGCGCCAGCAGCCAAGCCCCTTGGGGTAGCGGGGACTTGGATGAGCAGTTCTTC
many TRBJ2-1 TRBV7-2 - CASSQRYNEQFF TGTGCCAGCAGCCAACGATACAATGAGCAGTTCTTC
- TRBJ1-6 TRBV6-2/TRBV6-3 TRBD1 CASRETGQGNSPLHF TGTGCCAGCAGGGAAACCGGACAGGGAAATTCACCCCTCCACTTT
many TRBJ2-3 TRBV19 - CASSIRRGGSTDTQYF TGTGCCAGTAGTATTCGGAGGGGGGGAAGCACAGATACGCAGTATTTT
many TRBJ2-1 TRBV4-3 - CASSQDRDGYNEQFF TGCGCCAGCAGCCAAGATCGAGACGGATACAATGAGCAGTTCTTC
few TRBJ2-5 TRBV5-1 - CASSPGPNQETQYF TGCGCCAGCAGCCCGGGGCCTAACCAAGAGACCCAGTACTTC
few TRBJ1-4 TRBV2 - CASSEGGGFKLFF TGTGCCAGCAGTGAGGGCGGGGGGTTCAAACTGTTTTTT
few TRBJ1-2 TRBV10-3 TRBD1 CASRDLNQDRADYGYTF TGTGCCAGCAGGGACTTGAACCAGGACAGGGCTGACTATGGCTACACCTTC
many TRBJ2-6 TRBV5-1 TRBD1 CASNPRTRQGALDMNSGANVLTF TGCGCCAGCAACCCAAGAACCCGACAGGGGGCGCTTGATATGAACTCTGGGGCCAACGTCCTGACTTTC
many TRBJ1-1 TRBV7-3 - CASSLSTGNTEAFF TGTGCCAGCAGCTTATCAACGGGGAACACTGAAGCTTTCTTT
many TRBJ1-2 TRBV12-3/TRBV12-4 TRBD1 CASSGQGSGGYTF TGTGCCAGCAGCGGACAGGGATCGGGGGGCTACACCTTC
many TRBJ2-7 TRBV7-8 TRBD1 CASSVRTGLIYEQYF TGTGCCAGCAGTGTCCGGACAGGACTCATCTACGAGCAGTACTTC
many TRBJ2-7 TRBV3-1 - CASSQKRPYEQYF TGTGCCAGCAGCCAAAAGAGACCCTACGAGCAGTACTTC
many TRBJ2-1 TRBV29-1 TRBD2 CSVEDRLAGYSYNEQFF TGCAGCGTTGAAGATCGCCTAGCGGGTTACTCCTACAATGAGCAGTTCTTC
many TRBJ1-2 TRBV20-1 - CSARGVEDTF TGCAGTGCTAGAGGAGTGGAGGACACCTTC
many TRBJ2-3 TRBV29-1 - CSVEHNGNTQYF TGCAGCGTTGAACACAACGGGAATACGCAGTATTTT
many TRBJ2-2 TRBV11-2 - CASSLSRGELFF TGTGCCAGCAGCTTATCCCGTGGGGAGCTGTTTTTT
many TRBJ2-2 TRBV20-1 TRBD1 CSATGDRVTGELFF TGCAGTGCTACTGGGGACAGGGTCACCGGGGAGCTGTTTTTT
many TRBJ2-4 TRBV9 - CASSVGTTKNIQYF TGTGCCAGCAGCGTAGGCACTACCAAAAACATTCAGTACTTC
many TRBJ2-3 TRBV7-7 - CASSSLWDTDTQYF TGTGCCAGCAGCTCCCTATGGGACACAGATACGCAGTATTTT
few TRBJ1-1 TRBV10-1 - CASSAGAEAFF TGCGCCAGCAGTGCAGGCGCTGAAGCTTTCTTT
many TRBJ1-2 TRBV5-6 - CASSFKLGRNYGYTF TGTGCCAGCAGTTTCAAATTGGGGCGTAACTATGGCTACACCTTC
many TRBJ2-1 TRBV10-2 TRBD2 CASTSSGGYNEQFF TGCGCCAGCACTTCCAGCGGGGGGTATAATGAGCAGTTCTTC
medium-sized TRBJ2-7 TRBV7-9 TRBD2 CASSLPGTSGGPRGEQYF TGTGCCAGCAGCTTACCGGGGACTAGCGGGGGGCCCCGGGGGGAGCAGTACTTC
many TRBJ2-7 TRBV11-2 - CASSHGFDYEQYF TGTGCCAGCAGCCACGGGTTTGACTACGAGCAGTACTTC
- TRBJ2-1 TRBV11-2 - CASSSGGSRSYNEQFF TGTGCCAGCAGCTCCGGGGGAAGCCGCTCCTACAATGAGCAGTTCTTC
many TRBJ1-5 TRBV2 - CASSHGPLEGNQPQHF TGTGCCAGCAGTCACGGGCCTTTGGAGGGCAATCAGCCCCAGCATTTT
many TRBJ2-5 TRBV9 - CASSATSHGTQYF TGTGCCAGCAGCGCGACTAGTCACGGGACCCAGTACTTC
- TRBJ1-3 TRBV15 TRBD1 CATSRAGGNTIYF TGTGCCACCAGCAGAGCAGGGGGGAACACCATATATTTT
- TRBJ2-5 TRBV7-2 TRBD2 CASSLDRGGPETQYF TGTGCCAGCAGCTTAGATCGGGGGGGCCCAGAGACCCAGTACTTC
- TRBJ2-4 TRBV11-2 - CASSSTDGAKNIQYF TGTGCCAGCAGCTCTACGGACGGAGCCAAAAACATTCAGTACTTC
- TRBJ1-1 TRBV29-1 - CSVRGQEGSTEAFF TGCAGCGTCCGAGGGCAGGAGGGTAGCACTGAAGCTTTCTTT
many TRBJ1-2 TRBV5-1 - CASSLRGESYTF TGCGCCAGCAGCTTAAGGGGTGAGAGCTACACCTTC
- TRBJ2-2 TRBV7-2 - CASSLQGRGTGELFF TGTGCCAGCAGCTTGCAGGGGCGAGGGACCGGGGAGCTGTTTTTT
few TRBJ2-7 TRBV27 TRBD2 CAAGSSYEQYF TGTGCAGCGGGGAGCTCCTACGAGCAGTACTTC
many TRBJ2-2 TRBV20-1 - CSARAGNTGELFF TGCAGTGCTAGAGCTGGTAACACCGGGGAGCTGTTTTTT
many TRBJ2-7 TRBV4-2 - CASSQRIPGYEQYF TGTGCCAGCAGCCAAAGGATACCGGGCTACGAGCAGTACTTC